These T cell receptor beta chains were read from a single sample in a study of blood T cell repertoires in COVID-19. Sequencing was performed with immunoSEQ multiplex PCR; in TCRdb, only in-frame clones are kept and a portion is missing. Of 250,000 to 350,000 clones listed, 80% to 90% were seen once; the top ten hold roughly 4%. The specimen was PBMCs or T cells enriched from blood (not recorded which). All receptors come from a woman in her twenties or thirties who had recovered from COVID-19. Both conserved end residues are part of each CDR3. A D gene is named only where the DNA matches it firmly. Only part of the rows carry a size: once, few, many, or a class if the clone is expanded.

abundance	len	d_gene	v_gene	j_gene	CDR3nt	CDR3aa
once	16	TRBD1	TRBV28	TRBJ1-2	TGTGCCAGCTCGAATACGAAGGGACAGGGCGCTCATGGCTACACCTTC	CASSNTKGQGAHGYTF
once	16	TRBD1	TRBV9	TRBJ2-4	TGTGCCAGCAGCGTAGTCGGGACAGGGGGAAGGGACATTCAGTACTTC	CASSVVGTGGRDIQYF
.	16	.	TRBV5-1	TRBJ1-3	TGCGCCAGCAGCTTGGTCCCCAGGGACTCTGGAAACACCATATATTTT	CASSLVPRDSGNTIYF
.	16	TRBD1	TRBV9	TRBJ2-2	TGTGCCAGCAGCGTAGCGACAGGGGGCGGTGGCGGGGAGCTGTTTTTT	CASSVATGGGGGELFF
.	14	TRBD2	TRBV2	TRBJ2-3	TGTGCCAGCAGTATCCGGGGGGGCACAGATACGCAGTATTTT	CASSIRGGTDTQYF
.	17	.	TRBV5-4	TRBJ1-1	TGTGCCAGCAGCTTGCGGTGGCACCAGGCACAAGGATCTGAAGCTTTCTTT	CASSLRWHQAQGSEAFF
.	14	TRBD1	TRBV27	TRBJ2-1	TGTGCCAGCAGAATCCGGGACAGTGACAATGAGCAGTTCTTC	CASRIRDSDNEQFF
.	15	.	TRBV5-1	TRBJ2-4	TGCGCCAGCAGCTTCGGGAGTGGGACCAAAAACATTCAGTACTTC	CASSFGSGTKNIQYF
.	15	.	TRBV14	TRBJ1-6	TGTGCCAGCAGCCAAGCAGGGGCTTTGTCTTCACCCCTCCACTTT	CASSQAGALSSPLHF
.	16	TRBD2	TRBV2	TRBJ2-1	TGTGCCAGCAGTGAAGCTAGACTAGCTGATTACAATGAGCAGTTCTTC	CASSEARLADYNEQFF
.	12	.	TRBV14	TRBJ1-3	TGTGCCAGCAGCGATCAGGGAAACACCATATATTTT	CASSDQGNTIYF
.	14	TRBD1	TRBV11-2	TRBJ1-1	TGTGCCAGCAGCTCGACAGGGGTAGAGACTGAAGCTTTCTTT	CASSSTGVETEAFF
.	13	.	TRBV5-1	TRBJ1-1	TGCGCCAGCAGCAAGACAGAGAACACTGAAGCTTTCTTT	CASSKTENTEAFF
once	13	.	TRBV24-1	TRBJ1-1	TGTGCCACCAGTGGAGCAGGTCCGACTGAAGCTTTCTTT	CATSGAGPTEAFF
.	12	.	TRBV6-6	TRBJ2-3	TGTGCCAGCAGCCCCCGATCTATAACGCAGTATTTT	CASSPRSITQYF
few	15	.	TRBV5-4	TRBJ1-6	TGTGCCAGCAGCTTGGGACAGCCTTATAATTCACCCCTCCACTTT	CASSLGQPYNSPLHF
.	13	.	TRBV6-5	TRBJ1-5	TGTGCCAGCAGTTACTCCGTGGGCCAGCCCCAGCATTTT	CASSYSVGQPQHF
.	16	.	TRBV15	TRBJ1-2	TGTGCCACCAGCAGCGACTGGAGGCCCCCTAACTATGGCTACACCTTC	CATSSDWRPPNYGYTF
.	14	.	TRBV29-1	TRBJ2-4	TGCAGCGTCGGCGGCAAGGTAGCCAAAAACATTCAGTACTTC	CSVGGKVAKNIQYF
.	16	.	TRBV5-1	TRBJ2-2	TGCGCCAGCAGCTTGGGGGCAGCGGAGAACACCGGGGAGCTGTTTTTT	CASSLGAAENTGELFF
.	13	.	TRBV12-3/TRBV12-4	TRBJ1-4	TGTGCCAGCCGGAGCGGAGGGTACGAAAAACTGTTTTTT	CASRSGGYEKLFF
.	15	TRBD2	TRBV6-4	TRBJ2-1	TGTGCCAGCAGTGACAACGTGGGGGGGAACAATGAGCAGTTCTTC	CASSDNVGGNNEQFF
.	15	.	TRBV29-1	TRBJ1-1	TGCAGCGTTGAACCCGCCCTTCGGAGGGACACTGAAGCTTTCTTT	CSVEPALRRDTEAFF
.	15	.	TRBV15	TRBJ1-4	TGTGCCACCAGCAGAGACCGGACAGTCAATGAAAAACTGTTTTTT	CATSRDRTVNEKLFF
.	11	.	TRBV30	TRBJ2-2	TGTGCCTGGGTATCCTCCGGGGAGCTGTTTTTT	CAWVSSGELFF
.	13	.	TRBV9	TRBJ1-6	TGTGCCAGCAGCAGGACATCCTATTCACCCCTCCACTTT	CASSRTSYSPLHF
.	18	TRBD1	TRBV28	TRBJ1-4	TGTGCCAGCAGTTCCCCCTTCATATCGGGACAGGGATATGAAAAACTGTTTTTT	CASSSPFISGQGYEKLFF
.	12	.	TRBV28	TRBJ2-7	TGTGCCAGCAGTTGGACAGCCTACGAGCAGTACTTC	CASSWTAYEQYF
few	13	.	TRBV9	TRBJ2-3	TGTGCCAGCAGCCGACAGGCCACAGATACGCAGTATTTT	CASSRQATDTQYF
.	15	TRBD2	TRBV3-1/TRBV3-2	TRBJ2-1	TGTGCCAGCAGCGTCGGACTAGCGGGAGTCAATGAGCAGTTCTTC	CASSVGLAGVNEQFF
.	15	.	TRBV19	TRBJ1-1	TGTGCCACCACCAACCTGAAGAAGAGGAACACTGAAGCTTTCTTT	CATTNLKKRNTEAFF
.	13	.	TRBV28	TRBJ1-2	TGTGCCAGTTATCAGGCTGACGCGTATGGCTACACCTTC	CASYQADAYGYTF
.	14	TRBD1	TRBV6-5	TRBJ2-7	TGTGCCAGCAGTCCGGGACAGGCTTCCTACGAGCAGTACTTC	CASSPGQASYEQYF
.	14	TRBD2	TRBV6-6	TRBJ2-7	TGTGCCAGCATCGCAGCGGGAGGTGCTAACGAGCAGTACTTC	CASIAAGGANEQYF
once	15	.	TRBV6-1	TRBJ2-7	TGTGCCAGCAGTGAGGTCCAGGGGAGCGTCTACGAGCAGTACTTC	CASSEVQGSVYEQYF